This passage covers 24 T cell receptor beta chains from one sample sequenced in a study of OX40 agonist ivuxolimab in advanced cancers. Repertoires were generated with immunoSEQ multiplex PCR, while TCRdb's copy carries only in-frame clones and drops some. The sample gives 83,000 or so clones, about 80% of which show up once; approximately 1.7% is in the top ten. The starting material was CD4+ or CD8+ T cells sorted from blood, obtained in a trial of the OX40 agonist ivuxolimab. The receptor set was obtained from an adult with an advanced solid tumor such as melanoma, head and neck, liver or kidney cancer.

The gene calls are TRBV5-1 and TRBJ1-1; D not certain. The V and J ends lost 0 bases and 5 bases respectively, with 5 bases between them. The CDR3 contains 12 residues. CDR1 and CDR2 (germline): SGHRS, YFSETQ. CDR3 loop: CASSLDETEAFF. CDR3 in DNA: TGCGCCAGCAGCTTGGACGAAACTGAAGCTTTCTTT.

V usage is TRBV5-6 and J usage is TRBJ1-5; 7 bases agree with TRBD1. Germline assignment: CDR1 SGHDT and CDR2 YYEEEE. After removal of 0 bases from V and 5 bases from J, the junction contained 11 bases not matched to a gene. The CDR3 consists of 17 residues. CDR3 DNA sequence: TGTGCCAGCAGCTTGGGTCAGGGGGGTTCTAAGTATCAGCCCCAGCATTTT. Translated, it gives CASSLGQGGSKYQPQHF.

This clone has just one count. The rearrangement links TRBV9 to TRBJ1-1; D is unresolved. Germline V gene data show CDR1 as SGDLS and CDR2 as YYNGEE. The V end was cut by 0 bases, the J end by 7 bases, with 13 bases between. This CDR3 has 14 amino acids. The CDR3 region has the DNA TGTGCCAGCAGCGTAGACGGGTACCAGATTGAAGCTTTCTTT. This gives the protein CASSVDGYQIEAFF. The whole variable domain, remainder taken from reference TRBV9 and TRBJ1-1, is DSGVTQTPKHLITATGQRVTLRCSPRSGDLSVYWYQQSLDQGLQFLIQYYNGEERAKGNILERFSAQQFPDLHSELNLSSLELGDSALYFCASSVDGYQIEAFFGQGTRLTVV.

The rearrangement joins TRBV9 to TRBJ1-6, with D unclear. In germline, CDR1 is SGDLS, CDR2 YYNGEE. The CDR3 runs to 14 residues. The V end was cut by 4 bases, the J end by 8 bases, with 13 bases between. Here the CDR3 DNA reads TGTGCCAGCAGCCCCCAAGGGTCCGATTCACCCCTCCACTTT. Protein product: CASSPQGSDSPLHF.

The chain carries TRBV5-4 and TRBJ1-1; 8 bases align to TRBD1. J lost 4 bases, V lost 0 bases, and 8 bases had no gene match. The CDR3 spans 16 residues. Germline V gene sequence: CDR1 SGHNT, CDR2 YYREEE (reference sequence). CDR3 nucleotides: TGTGCCAGCAGCTTGGAGGGCCAGGGGGCGACCACTGAAGCTTTCTTT. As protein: CASSLEGQGATTEAFF.

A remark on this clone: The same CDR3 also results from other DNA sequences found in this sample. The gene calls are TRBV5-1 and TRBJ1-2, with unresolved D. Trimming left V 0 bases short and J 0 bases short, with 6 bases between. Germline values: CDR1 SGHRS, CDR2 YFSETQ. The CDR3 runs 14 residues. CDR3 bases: TGCGCCAGCAGCTTGGAGGCAGCTAACTATGGCTACACCTTC. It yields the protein CASSLEAANYGYTF.

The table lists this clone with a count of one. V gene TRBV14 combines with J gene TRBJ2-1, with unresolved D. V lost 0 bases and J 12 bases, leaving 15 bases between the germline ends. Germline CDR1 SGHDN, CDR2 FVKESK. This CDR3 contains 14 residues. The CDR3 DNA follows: TGTGCCAGCAGCCAAGATATCGTGGCAGGAACGCAGTTCTTC. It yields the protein CASSQDIVAGTQFF.

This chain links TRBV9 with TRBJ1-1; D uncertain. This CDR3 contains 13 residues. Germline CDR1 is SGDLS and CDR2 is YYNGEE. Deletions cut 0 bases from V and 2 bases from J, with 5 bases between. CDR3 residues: CASSVGTNTEAFF. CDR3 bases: TGTGCCAGCAGCGTAGGAACAAACACTGAAGCTTTCTTT.

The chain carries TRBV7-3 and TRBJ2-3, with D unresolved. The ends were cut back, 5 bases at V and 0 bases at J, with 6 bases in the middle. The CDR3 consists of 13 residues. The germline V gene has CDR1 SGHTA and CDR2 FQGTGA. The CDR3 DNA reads TGTGCCAGCAGCCCCTCAAGCACAGATACGCAGTATTTT. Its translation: CASSPSSTDTQYF. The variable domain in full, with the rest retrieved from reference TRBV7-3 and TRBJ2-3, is GAGVSQTPSNKVTEKGKYVELRCDPISGHTALYWYRQSLGQGPEFLIYFQGTGAADDSGLPNDRFFAVRPEGSVSTLKIQRTERGDSAVYLCASSPSSTDTQYFGPGTRLTVL.

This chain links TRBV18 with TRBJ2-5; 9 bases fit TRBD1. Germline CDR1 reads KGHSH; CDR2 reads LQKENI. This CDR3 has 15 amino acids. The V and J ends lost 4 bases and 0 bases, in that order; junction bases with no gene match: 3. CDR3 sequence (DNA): TGTGCCAGCTCACGGGACAGGGTAAACCAAGAGACCCAGTACTTC. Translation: CASSRDRVNQETQYF.

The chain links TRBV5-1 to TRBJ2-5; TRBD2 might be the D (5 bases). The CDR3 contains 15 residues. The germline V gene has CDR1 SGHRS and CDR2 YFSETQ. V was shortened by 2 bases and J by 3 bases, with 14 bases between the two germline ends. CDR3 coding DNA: TGCGCCAGCAGCTTAGTGAGGGAAGGAAAAGAGACCCAGTACTTC. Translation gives CASSLVREGKETQYF.

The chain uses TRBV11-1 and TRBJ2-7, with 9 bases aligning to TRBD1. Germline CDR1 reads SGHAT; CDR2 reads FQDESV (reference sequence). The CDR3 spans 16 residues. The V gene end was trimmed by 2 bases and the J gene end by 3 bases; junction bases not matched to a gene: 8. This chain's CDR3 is CASSLLKGTGYYEQYF. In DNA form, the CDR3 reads TGTGCCAGCAGCTTATTAAAAGGGACAGGGTACTACGAGCAGTACTTC.

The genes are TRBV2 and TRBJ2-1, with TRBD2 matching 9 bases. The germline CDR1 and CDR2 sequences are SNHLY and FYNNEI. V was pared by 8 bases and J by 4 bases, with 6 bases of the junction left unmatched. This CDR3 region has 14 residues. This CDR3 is CASQTSGPYNEQFF. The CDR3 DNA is TGTGCCAGCCAAACTAGCGGGCCGTACAATGAGCAGTTCTTC.

The CDR3, as DNA: TGTGCCAGCAGCTTAGGGTCAGCCACAGATACGCAGTATTTT. The encoded protein is CASSLGSATDTQYF. This chain joins TRBV7-3 and TRBJ2-3; no reliable D call. The CDR3 spans 14 residues. V dropped 2 bases and J dropped 2 bases, with 8 bases sitting between them. Germline CDR1 reads SGHTA; CDR2 reads FQGTGA.

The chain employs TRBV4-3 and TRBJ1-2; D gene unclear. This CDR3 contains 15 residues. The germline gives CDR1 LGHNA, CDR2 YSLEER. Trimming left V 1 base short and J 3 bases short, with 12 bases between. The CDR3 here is CASSQGGGHDYGYTF. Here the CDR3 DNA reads TGCGCCAGCAGCCAAGGGGGAGGGCACGACTATGGCTACACCTTC.

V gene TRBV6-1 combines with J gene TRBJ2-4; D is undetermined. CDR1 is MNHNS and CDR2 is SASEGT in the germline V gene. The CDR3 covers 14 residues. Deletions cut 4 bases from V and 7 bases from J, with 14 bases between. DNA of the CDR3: TGTGCCAGCAGTGTCCGTCCTCAGCTTAACATTCAGTACTTC. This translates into CASSVRPQLNIQYF.

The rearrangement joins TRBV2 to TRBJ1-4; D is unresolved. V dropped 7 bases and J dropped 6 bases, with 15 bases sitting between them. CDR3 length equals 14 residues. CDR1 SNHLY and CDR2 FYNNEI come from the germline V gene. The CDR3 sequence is CASNVRFGHEKLFF. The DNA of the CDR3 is TGTGCCAGCAACGTCCGGTTCGGTCATGAAAAACTGTTTTTT.

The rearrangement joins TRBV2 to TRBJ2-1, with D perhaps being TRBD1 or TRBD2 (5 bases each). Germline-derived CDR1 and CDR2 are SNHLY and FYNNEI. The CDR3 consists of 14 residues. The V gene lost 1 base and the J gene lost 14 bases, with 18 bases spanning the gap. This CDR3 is CASSEGLGLPEEFF. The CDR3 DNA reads TGTGCCAGCAGTGAAGGATTGGGGCTCCCGGAGGAGTTCTTC.

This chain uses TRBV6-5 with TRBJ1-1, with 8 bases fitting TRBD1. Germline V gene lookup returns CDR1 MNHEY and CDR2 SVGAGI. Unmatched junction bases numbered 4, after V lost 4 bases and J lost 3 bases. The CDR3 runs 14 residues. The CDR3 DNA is TGTGCCAGCAGTTCTCCAGGGGGCCACACTGAAGCTTTCTTT. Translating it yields CASSSPGGHTEAFF.

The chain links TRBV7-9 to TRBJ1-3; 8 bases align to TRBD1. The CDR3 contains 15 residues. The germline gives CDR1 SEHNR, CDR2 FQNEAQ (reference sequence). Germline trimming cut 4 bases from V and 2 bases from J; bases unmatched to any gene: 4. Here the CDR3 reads CASSSPGQAGNTIYF. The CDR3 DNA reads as TGTGCCAGCAGCTCACCGGGACAGGCTGGAAACACCATATATTTT.

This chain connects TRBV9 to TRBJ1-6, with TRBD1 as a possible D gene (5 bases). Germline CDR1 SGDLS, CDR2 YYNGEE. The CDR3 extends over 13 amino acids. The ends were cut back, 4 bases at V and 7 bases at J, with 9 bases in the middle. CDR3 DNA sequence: TGTGCCAGCAGCCCTCGGGGCAATTCACCCCTCCACTTT. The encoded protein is CASSPRGNSPLHF.

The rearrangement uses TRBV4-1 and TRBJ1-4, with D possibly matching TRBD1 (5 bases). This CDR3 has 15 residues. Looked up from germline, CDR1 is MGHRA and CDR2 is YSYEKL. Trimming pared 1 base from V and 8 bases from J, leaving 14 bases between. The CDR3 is CASSQGRGTGEKLFF. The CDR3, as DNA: TGCGCCAGCAGCCAAGGGAGGGGTACGGGGGAAAAACTGTTTTTT.

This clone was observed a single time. CDR3 sequence: CARGVGLTDTQYF. CDR3 coding DNA: TGTGCCAGAGGGGTAGGGCTCACAGATACGCAGTATTTT. The V and J genes are TRBV30 and TRBJ2-3; D could derive from TRBD1 or TRBD2 (5 bases each). The V gene lost 8 bases and the J gene lost 2 bases, with 14 bases spanning the gap. The CDR3 totals 13 residues. CDR1 is GTSNPN, CDR2 SVGIG, per germline (reference sequence). The full variable domain, completed using reference TRBV30 and TRBJ2-3, is SQTIHQWPATLVQPVGSPLSLECTVEGTSNPNLYWYRQAAGRGLQLLFYSVGIGQISSEVPQNLSASRPQDRQFILSSKKLLLSDSGFYLCARGVGLTDTQYFGPGTRLTVL.

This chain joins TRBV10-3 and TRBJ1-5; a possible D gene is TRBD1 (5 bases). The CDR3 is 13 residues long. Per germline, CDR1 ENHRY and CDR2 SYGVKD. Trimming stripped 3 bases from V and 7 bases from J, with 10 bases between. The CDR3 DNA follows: TGTGCCATCAGTGAAGTGTCAGGGCAGCCCCAGCATTTT. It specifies CAISEVSGQPQHF.